This note documents a single T cell receptor (beta chain) sequence. The CDR3 totals 15 residues. Trimming shortened V by 3 bases and J by 6 bases, and 17 bases separated the two germline ends. The germline gives CDR1 LGHNA, CDR2 YSLEER. This sample stems from a study of cytomegalovirus exposure and HLA in healthy donors. 60 Vbeta and 13 Jbeta primers were used in PCR. Measured with immunoSEQ multiplex PCR; TCRdb has only the in-frame clones, and not every one. Of around 180,000 clones listed, 80% are singletons. The receptor was isolated from a man aged 40-49 years in good health and CMV-seronegative. The sequencing sample was made of PBMCs. The chain has TRBV4-3 and TRBJ1-2, with D unclear. For the CDR3, the DNA is TGCGCCAGCAGCCAGGAGTGGAGAGAAGTGGATGGCTACACCTTC. Protein sequence: CASSQEWREVDGYTF.